The 19 T cell receptor beta chains presented below share a single source sample, sequenced in a study of blood T cell repertoires in COVID-19. Clones were read by immunoSEQ multiplex PCR, and TCRdb kept only the in-frame ones, dropping some. The table lists under 150,000 clones, 65% to 85% of them singletons, with more than 5% in the top ten. Material for sequencing was peripheral blood. The origin of the receptors is a man older than 75 with active or convalescent COVID-19.

This rearrangement joins TRBV6-2 or TRBV6-3 to TRBJ1-1, with 8 bases aligning to TRBD1. CDR1 and CDR2 (germline): MNHEY, SVGEGT. The CDR3 has 13 amino acids. With 6 bases clipped from V and 3 bases from J, the junction kept 3 bases outside the gene matches. CDR3 sequence (DNA): TGTGCCAGCAGCCAGGACAGGGACACTGAAGCTTTCTTT. It translates to CASSQDRDTEAFF.

The chain joins TRBV27 to TRBJ2-2, with 9 positions matching TRBD1. CDR3 length equals 15 residues. The J segment lost 6 bases and the V segment lost 3 bases, leaving 5 bases of the junction unmatched. Germline lookup yields CDR1 MNHEY and CDR2 SMNVEV (reference sequence). CDR3 bases: TGTGCCAGCAGTTTGGGACAGGGTGTCTCCGGGGAGCTGTTTTTT. Encoded protein: CASSLGQGVSGELFF.

The V gene is TRBV2, the J gene TRBJ1-6; 7 nucleotides agree with TRBD1. Germline V gene lookup returns CDR1 SNHLY and CDR2 FYNNEI. CDR3 length equals 14 residues. V was pared by 7 bases and J by 7 bases, with 7 bases of the junction left unmatched. The CDR3 is CASTLGQENSPLHF. The DNA of the CDR3 is TGTGCCAGCACTCTTGGACAGGAGAATTCACCCCTCCACTTT.

The gene calls are TRBV9 and TRBJ1-1, with unresolved D. Trimming shortened V by 3 bases and J by 0 bases, and 6 bases separated the two germline ends. In germline, CDR1 is SGDLS, CDR2 YYNGEE. The CDR3 has 13 residues. The CDR3, as DNA: TGTGCCAGCAGCGGCAGCGTGAACACTGAAGCTTTCTTT. Translated: CASSGSVNTEAFF.

CDR3 in amino acids: CASSPPGLAGPTGEQFF. CDR3 bases: TGTGCCAGCAGTCCCCCGGGACTAGCGGGTCCAACCGGTGAGCAGTTCTTC. V usage is TRBV7-6 and J usage is TRBJ2-1; 12 positions agree with TRBD2. J gave up 9 bases and V 6 bases, and 15 bases lay outside the gene matches. CDR3 length: 17 residues. Germline V CDR1 and CDR2: SGHVS, FNYEAQ. The entire variable domain, with the rest obtained from reference TRBV7-6 and TRBJ2-1, is as follows: GAGVSQSPRYKVTKRGQDVALRCDPISGHVSLYWYRQALGQGPEFLTYFNYEAQQDKSGLPNDRFSAERPEGSISTLTIQRTEQRDSAMYRCASSPPGLAGPTGEQFFGPGTRLTVL.

This chain links TRBV6-2 or TRBV6-3 with TRBJ2-7; TRBD1 is a possible D gene (6 bases). Germline lookup yields CDR1 MNHEY and CDR2 SVGEGT. The CDR3 loop spans 15 amino acids. The V end was cut by 5 bases, the J end by 6 bases, with 20 bases between. The chain's CDR3 is CASSTPRTVRGEQYF. The CDR3 nucleotides are TGTGCCAGCAGTACTCCTAGGACAGTCCGGGGCGAGCAGTACTTC.

The chain carries TRBV5-5 and TRBJ2-7; TRBD2 agrees at 10 bases. The J call is in doubt because the DNA end fits TRBJ2-5 better. From germline, CDR1 is SGHKS and CDR2 YYEKEE (reference sequence). This CDR3 has 16 amino acids. The CDR3 DNA reads as TGTGCCAGCAGCTTGTTGGCTAGCGGGGGCCAAGAGACCCAGTACTTC. Protein: CASSLLASGGQETQYF.

The chain carries TRBV7-2 and TRBJ2-1; D ambiguous. Trimming removed 4 bases at V and 12 bases at J, with 10 bases between. Germline values: CDR1 SGHTA, CDR2 FQGNSA. This CDR3 has 11 residues. The CDR3 region is CASSSLGRQFF. The CDR3 bases are TGTGCCAGCAGCTCGCTAGGTCGGCAGTTCTTC.

The chain links TRBV12-3 or TRBV12-4 to TRBJ1-2; a weak D match, TRBD1 (5 bases). The CDR3 is 13 residues long. The germline V and J ends were trimmed by 4 bases and 8 bases, with 14 bases remaining between them. CDR3 DNA sequence: TGTGCCAGCAGTTCCAGGGTAGGTAAGGGCTACACCTTC. Its protein is CASSSRVGKGYTF.

The V call is TRBV28, the J call TRBJ1-5; D not resolved. Trimming took off 6 bases at V and 1 base at J, with 10 bases between the two ends. Germline loops: CDR1 MDHEN, CDR2 SYDVKM. The CDR3 totals 14 residues. CDR3 nucleotides: TGTGCCAGCAGCCCACTCCTAAGCAATCAGCCCCAGCATTTT. Translated, it gives CASSPLLSNQPQHF.

The chain employs TRBV7-9 and TRBJ2-1, with a possible D match to TRBD1 (5 bases). This CDR3 spans 13 amino acids. In germline, CDR1 is SEHNR, CDR2 FQNEAQ (reference sequence). V was cut by 0 bases and J by 6 bases, with 6 bases left in between. CDR3 protein: CASSLAQVNEQFF. DNA for the CDR3: TGTGCCAGCAGCTTAGCACAGGTCAATGAGCAGTTCTTC.

The V call is TRBV7-2, the J call TRBJ1-6, with 9 bases identical to TRBD1. The CDR3 spans 15 residues. Losses at the gene ends were 5 bases for V and 5 bases for J; bases not matched to a gene: 4. Per the germline V gene, CDR1 is SGHTA and CDR2 is FQGNSA. The CDR3, as DNA: TGTGCCAGCAGCGCCGGGACAGGGCATAATTCACCCCTCCACTTT. Translating it yields CASSAGTGHNSPLHF.

This chain links TRBV30 with TRBJ2-2; 7 nucleotides align to TRBD1. This CDR3 contains 15 residues. Losses at the gene ends were 2 bases for V and 7 bases for J; bases not matched to a gene: 10. Germline CDR1 GTSNPN, CDR2 SVGIG (reference sequence). The CDR3 DNA is TGTGCCTGGAGTTCCCAGAAAGGGGGCTTCGGGGAGCTGTTTTTT. This encodes CAWSSQKGGFGELFF.

The chain links TRBV2 to TRBJ2-1; no clear D gene. Germline CDR1 is SNHLY and CDR2 is FYNNEI. The CDR3 length is 13 residues. V was cut by 0 bases and J by 3 bases, with 3 bases left in between. The DNA for the CDR3 is TGTGCCAGCAGTGAAGCCGTCTACAATGAGCAGTTCTTC. Translation: CASSEAVYNEQFF.

The chain uses TRBV7-2 and TRBJ1-3, with a possible D match to TRBD1 (5 bases). The CDR3 runs to 17 residues. CDR1 and CDR2 from the germline V gene are SGHTA and FQGNSA. Between the trimmed V and J ends, which lost 2 bases and 0 bases, there was a span of 14 bases. The CDR3 spells CASSLIAGLSSGNTIYF. CDR3 coding DNA: TGTGCCAGCAGCTTAATCGCAGGGTTGAGCTCTGGAAACACCATATATTTT. The full variable domain, its missing parts supplied by reference TRBV7-2 and TRBJ1-3, is GAGVSQSPSNKVTEKGKDVELRCDPISGHTALYWYRQSLGQGLEFLIYFQGNSAPDKSGLPSDRFSAERTGGSVSTLTIQRTQQEDSAVYLCASSLIAGLSSGNTIYFGEGSWLTVV.

The V and J genes are TRBV6-6 and TRBJ1-1; possible D gene TRBD1, 6 bases. Germline loops: CDR1 MNHNY, CDR2 SVGAGI (reference sequence). The CDR3 sequence is 14 residues long. The V and J ends lost 6 bases and 8 bases respectively, with 19 bases between them. The CDR3 DNA is TGTGCCAGCAGCACCCCGGGACAAACAGGGGAAGCTTTCTTT. It translates to CASSTPGQTGEAFF.

This chain joins TRBV27 and TRBJ1-1, with a possible D match to TRBD1 (6 bases). Per germline, CDR1 MNHEY and CDR2 SMNVEV (reference sequence). The V end lost 3 bases, the J end lost 1 base, and 6 bases lay between the germline ends. This CDR3 is 13 amino acids long. The CDR3 DNA reads as TGTGCCAGCAGTTTGACAGGGAACACTGAAGCTTTCTTT. Translation: CASSLTGNTEAFF.

The chain is built from TRBV7-9 and TRBJ1-1, with a weak D call TRBD1 (6 bases). Germline loops: CDR1 SEHNR, CDR2 FQNEAQ (reference sequence). The germline V and J ends were trimmed by 6 bases and 6 bases, with 11 bases remaining between them. The CDR3 consists of 12 residues. CDR3 residues: CASRPQGAEAFF. The CDR3 DNA follows: TGTGCCAGCAGACCACAGGGAGCTGAAGCTTTCTTT. The full variable domain, in which reference TRBV7-9 and TRBJ1-1 provide the parts outside the CDR3, is DTGVSQNPRHKITKRGQNVTFRCDPISEHNRLYWYRQTLGQGPEFLTYFQNEAQLEKSRLLSDRFSAERPKGSFSTLEIQRTEQGDSAMYLCASRPQGAEAFFGQGTRLTVV.

The rearrangement links TRBV19 to TRBJ1-3; 7 positions agree with TRBD1. The CDR3 covers 14 residues. Losses at the gene ends were 7 bases for V and 2 bases for J; bases not matched to a gene: 5. Germline V gene lookup returns CDR1 LNHDA and CDR2 SQIVND (reference sequence). The chain's CDR3 is CASTERGPGNTIYF. CDR3 sequence (DNA): TGTGCCAGTACTGAGAGGGGGCCTGGAAACACCATATATTTT.